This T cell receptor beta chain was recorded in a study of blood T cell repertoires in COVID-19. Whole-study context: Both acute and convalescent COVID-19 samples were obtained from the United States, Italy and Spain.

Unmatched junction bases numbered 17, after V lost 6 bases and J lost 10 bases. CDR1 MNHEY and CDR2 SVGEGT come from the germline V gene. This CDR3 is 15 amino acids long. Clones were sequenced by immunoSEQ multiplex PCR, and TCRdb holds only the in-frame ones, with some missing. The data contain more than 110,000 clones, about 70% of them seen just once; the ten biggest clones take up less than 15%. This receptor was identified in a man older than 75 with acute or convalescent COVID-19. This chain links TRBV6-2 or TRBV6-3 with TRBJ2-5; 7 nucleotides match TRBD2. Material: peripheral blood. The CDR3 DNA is TGTGCCAGCAGGCCTCCGGGACTAACAAGGGAGGGCCAGTACTTC. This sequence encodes CASRPPGLTREGQYF.